This TCR beta chain is from a study of blood T cell repertoires in COVID-19. Study context: Some COVID-19 samples were acute and others convalescent; all came from the United States, Italy and Spain. T cells, B-cell-depleted T cells, or PBMCs provided the cDNA or gDNA that served as material.

The CDR3 loop spans 18 amino acids. V was shortened by 4 bases and J by 0 bases, with 19 bases between the two germline ends. CDR1 and CDR2 (germline): LGHNA, YSLEER. In the study's own analysis: Nucleated cell counts were estimated from reference gene primer amplification. Sequencing was performed with immunoSEQ multiplex PCR; in TCRdb, only in-frame clones are kept and a portion is missing. The V and J calls and clone size come from that table; D and trimming were worked out from the DNA. Among over 150,000 clones listed, under 80% were seen once. This clone has only one observation. The material sequenced was peripheral blood. The rearrangement links TRBV4-3 to TRBJ1-3; D may be TRBD1 (6 bases). The source is a woman between 45 and 60 years old with acute or convalescent COVID-19. The CDR3 nucleotides read TGCGCCAGCAGCCCCAGCCCCCCAGGGGCCTCCTCTGGAAACACCATATATTTT. It translates to CASSPSPPGASSGNTIYF.